This T cell receptor beta chain was captured in a study of CD8 T cells in Susac syndrome. Study observations and caveats: As acknowledged by the study, its TCR sequencing and HLA analysis included a relatively small number of individuals.

This CDR3 has 13 residues. V gave up 4 bases and J gave up 3 bases, with 8 bases separating them. Per germline, CDR1 PRHDT and CDR2 FYEKMQ (reference sequence). Sequencing of TCR beta was carried out in blood CD8+ and CD4+ T cells. Random hexamers served to reverse transcribe about 0.5 to 1 ug RNA. TCRdb itself ran the immunoSEQ multiplex PCR reads through MiXCR, one entry per CDR3 protein. The sample contains hundreds of thousands of distinct CDR3 sequences, almost 85% of which appear only once. With regard to this clonotype: Its antigen is not identified.

The chain recombines TRBV13 with TRBJ2-3; TRBD1 is a possible D gene (6 bases). The sequenced sample was CD8+ T cells from PBMCs. This receptor was taken from a human donor with multiple sclerosis. The chain's CDR3 is CASSSRGTDTQYF. The CDR3 DNA sequence: TGTGCCAGCAGCTCCAGGGGTACAGATACGCAGTATTTT.